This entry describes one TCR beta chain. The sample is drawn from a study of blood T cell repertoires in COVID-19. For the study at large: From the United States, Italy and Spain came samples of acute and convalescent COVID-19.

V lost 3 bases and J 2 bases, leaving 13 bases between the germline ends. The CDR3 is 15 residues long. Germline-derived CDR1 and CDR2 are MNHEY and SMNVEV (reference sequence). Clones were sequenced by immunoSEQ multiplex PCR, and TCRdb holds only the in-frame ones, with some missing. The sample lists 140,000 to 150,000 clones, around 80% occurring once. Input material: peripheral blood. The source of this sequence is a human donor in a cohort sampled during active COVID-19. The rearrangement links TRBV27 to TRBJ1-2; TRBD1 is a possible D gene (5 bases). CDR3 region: CASSFHSRGNYGYTF. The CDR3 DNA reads TGTGCCAGCAGTTTTCATAGCCGGGGGAACTATGGCTACACCTTC.